Listed below are T cell receptor beta chains from one sample, sequenced in a study of preoperative IRX-2 immunotherapy in early breast cancer. Produced via immunoSEQ multiplex PCR; TCRdb's table is partial and in-frame only. The table shows about 37,000 clones, with roughly 80% occurring only once. The source was lymph node tissue, collected after IRX-2 immunotherapy. The receptors here all came from a human donor with breast cancer. The CDR3 runs from the conserved cysteine through the conserved F or W. Fields, in order: D gene, V gene, J gene, clone size, CDR3 protein, CDR3 DNA. The D gene is left open where the match is weak. For some rows the clone size is stated as once, few or many, or as a class when expanded; others skip it.

>TRBD1|TRBV10-1|TRBJ2-1|once
CASSRGTYNEQFF
TGCGCCAGCAGCAGGGGGACCTACAATGAGCAGTTCTTC
>TRBD1|TRBV5-1|TRBJ2-7|NA
CASSPGTGNGEQYF
TGCGCCAGCAGCCCCGGGACAGGGAACGGCGAGCAGTACTTC
>NA|TRBV18|TRBJ2-3|NA
CASRQGRILDTQYF
TGTGCCAGCCGTCAGGGGAGGATCTTAGATACGCAGTATTTT
>TRBD1|TRBV18|TRBJ2-5|few
CASSRDRGGETQYF
TGTGCCAGCTCACGTGACAGGGGGGGAGAGACCCAGTACTTC
>NA|TRBV6-8|TRBJ2-5|NA
CASIGPRGQDQETQYF
TGTGCCAGCATCGGACCTCGGGGGCAGGACCAAGAGACCCAGTACTTC
>NA|TRBV19|TRBJ2-2|NA
CASSIEGSYTGELFF
TGTGCCAGTAGTATCGAGGGTTCTTACACCGGGGAGCTGTTTTTT
>NA|TRBV19|TRBJ1-1|NA
CASSIDSGRMSMNTEAFF
TGTGCCAGTAGTATAGATTCCGGCCGGATGAGCATGAACACTGAAGCTTTCTTT
>NA|TRBV11-3|TRBJ2-7|few
CASSLVPEAAEQYF
TGTGCCAGCAGCTTAGTACCAGAAGCGGCGGAGCAGTACTTC
>NA|TRBV5-1|TRBJ1-2|NA
CASSSGVPNYGYTF
TGCGCCAGCAGCTCCGGAGTACCCAACTATGGCTACACCTTC
>NA|TRBV6-8|TRBJ1-5|NA
CASSPSPNQPQHF
TGTGCCAGCAGTCCTTCACCAAATCAGCCCCAGCATTTT
>NA|TRBV5-1|TRBJ2-7|NA
CASSLGVGGRAYEQYF
TGCGCCAGCAGCTTGGGAGTCGGGGGACGGGCCTACGAGCAGTACTTC
>NA|TRBV6-8|TRBJ1-1|NA
CASSLAERAEAFF
TGTGCCAGCAGTCTAGCGGAAAGGGCTGAAGCTTTCTTT
>TRBD1|TRBV28|TRBJ1-5|NA
CASKRGLGGNQPQHF
TGTGCCAGCAAAAGGGGGCTGGGCGGCAATCAGCCCCAGCATTTT
>TRBD1|TRBV6-8|TRBJ2-1|NA
CASSYRPGQGNEQFF
TGTGCCAGCAGTTACAGACCCGGACAGGGTAATGAGCAGTTCTTC
>NA|TRBV7-4|TRBJ1-2|NA
CASSPRPGNYGYTF
TGTGCCAGCAGCCCGCGCCCTGGGAACTATGGCTACACCTTC
>NA|TRBV6-8|TRBJ1-2|NA
CAIRGSSPHYTF
TGTGCCATCAGGGGCTCGTCCCCCCACTACACCTTC
>NA|TRBV19|TRBJ1-5|NA
CASKYRELHQPQHF
TGTGCCAGTAAATACCGGGAACTCCATCAGCCCCAGCATTTT
>TRBD1|TRBV6-8|TRBJ2-1|NA
CASSASWGQGGWNEQFF
TGTGCCAGCAGTGCCTCATGGGGACAGGGTGGGTGGAATGAGCAGTTCTTC
>NA|TRBV6-8|TRBJ2-2|NA
CASSYKDVSTGELFF
TGTGCCAGCAGTTACAAGGACGTAAGCACTGGGGAGCTGTTTTTT
>NA|TRBV6-8|TRBJ1-1|few
CASKKQNKVTEAFF
TGTGCCAGCAAAAAACAGAACAAGGTCACTGAAGCTTTCTTT
>TRBD1|TRBV11-3|TRBJ2-3|few
CASSLGGQGTDTQYF
TGTGCCAGCAGCTTAGGGGGACAGGGCACAGATACGCAGTATTTT
>NA|TRBV10-3|TRBJ1-5|few
CAISEVGEAQPQHF
TGTGCCATCAGTGAGGTGGGGGAGGCTCAGCCCCAGCATTTT
>NA|TRBV11-3|TRBJ1-2|NA
CASSFLAGSDGYTF
TGTGCCAGCAGCTTCCTGGCAGGGTCGGATGGCTACACCTTC
>NA|TRBV11-3|TRBJ2-1|NA
CASTPLGNHNEQFF
TGTGCCAGCACCCCGCTGGGGAATCACAATGAGCAGTTCTTC
>NA|TRBV7-5|TRBJ1-3|NA
CASSFDRAAGNTIYF
TGTGCCAGCAGCTTCGACAGGGCAGCTGGAAACACCATATATTTT
>NA|TRBV7-7|TRBJ2-7|NA
CASSLSLGAAEQYF
TGTGCCAGCAGCTTAAGTCTGGGGGCGGCCGAGCAGTACTTC
>TRBD1|TRBV7-8|TRBJ1-5|NA
CASSYGTGDQPQHF
TGTGCCAGCAGCTACGGGACAGGGGACCAGCCCCAGCATTTT
>NA|TRBV1|TRBJ1-6|NA
CASSPMDRGGNSPLHF
TGCGCCAGCAGCCCCATGGACAGGGGAGGGAATTCACCCCTCCACTTT
>NA|TRBV6-8|TRBJ1-2|NA
CASSPSWANYGYTF
TGTGCCAGCAGTCCCTCATGGGCGAACTATGGCTACACCTTC
>NA|TRBV6-8|TRBJ1-2|NA
CASSSQTQHYGYTF
TGTGCCAGCAGTTCCCAGACTCAACACTATGGCTACACCTTC
>NA|TRBV19|TRBJ1-1|NA
CASSQDPLRGSAFF
TGTGCCAGCAGTCAGGACCCTCTAAGGGGGTCAGCTTTCTTT
>TRBD1|TRBV5-1|TRBJ1-3|NA
CASSLTGAAGNTIYF
TGCGCCAGCAGTTTAACAGGGGCAGCTGGAAACACCATATATTTT
>TRBD1|TRBV6-1|TRBJ2-7|NA
CASSEADRGLYEQYF
TGTGCCAGCAGTGAAGCGGACAGGGGGCTCTACGAGCAGTACTTC
>TRBD1|TRBV7-2|TRBJ2-2|NA
CASSLADLVQGLNIWTGELFF
TGTGCCAGCAGCTTAGCGGATTTGGTACAGGGGTTGAACATTTGGACCGGGGAGCTGTTTTTT
>NA|TRBV6-8|TRBJ2-1|once
CASSYSLNNEQFF
TGTGCCAGCAGTTACTCGCTAAACAATGAGCAGTTCTTC
>TRBD1|TRBV6-8|TRBJ1-2|NA
CASNPNRDRYYGYTF
TGTGCCAGCAACCCAAACCGGGACAGATACTATGGCTACACCTTC
>TRBD1|TRBV19|TRBJ2-1|NA
CASRRLGTGANEQFF
TGTGCCAGTAGACGACTAGGGACAGGGGCCAATGAGCAGTTCTTC
>NA|TRBV15|TRBJ2-3|NA
CATSREAGARTDTQYF
TGTGCCACCAGCAGAGAAGCCGGGGCTCGGACAGATACGCAGTATTTT
>NA|TRBV6-8|TRBJ1-5|NA
CASSYGDRSNQPQHF
TGTGCCAGCAGTTACGGCGACAGGAGCAATCAGCCCCAGCATTTT
>TRBD1|TRBV14|TRBJ2-7|NA
CASSKITGGNEQYF
TGTGCCAGCAGCAAAATAACAGGGGGCAACGAGCAGTACTTC
>NA|TRBV11-3|TRBJ1-5|NA
CASDRGGYDQPQHF
TGTGCCAGCGACCGGGGTGGGTACGATCAGCCCCAGCATTTT
>NA|TRBV11-3|TRBJ1-1|NA
CASNLLRPGINTEAFF
TGTGCCAGCAACTTATTACGGCCAGGGATAAACACTGAAGCTTTCTTT
>TRBD1|TRBV19|TRBJ1-2|NA
CASSRGRDRRSYGYTF
TGTGCCAGTAGTCGGGGGAGGGACAGGCGTTCCTATGGCTACACCTTC
>NA|TRBV6-8|TRBJ2-7|NA
CAGYSGFRGEQYF
TGTGCCGGATATTCAGGGTTTCGAGGCGAGCAGTACTTC
>NA|TRBV28|TRBJ1-1|NA
CASRGIKDTEAFF
TGTGCCAGCAGAGGGATTAAGGACACTGAAGCTTTCTTT
>NA|TRBV11-3|TRBJ1-2|NA
CASSLGDRITSGYTF
TGTGCCAGCAGCTTAGGGGACCGTATAACCAGTGGCTACACCTTC
>NA|TRBV6-8|TRBJ1-6|few
CASSYSGLGRSYNSPLHF
TGTGCCAGCAGTTACTCGGGTCTGGGGCGGTCCTATAATTCACCCCTCCACTTT
>TRBD1|TRBV19|TRBJ2-5|NA
CASSLRDRGREETQYF
TGTGCCAGTAGTCTCCGGGACAGGGGGCGTGAAGAGACCCAGTACTTC
>NA|TRBV12-5|TRBJ1-4|NA
CASTTSYEKLFF
TGTGCCAGCACCACATCATATGAAAAACTGTTTTTT
>NA|TRBV10-3|TRBJ1-2|NA
CAISEIGGTNYGYTF
TGTGCCATCAGTGAGATTGGGGGGACCAACTATGGCTACACCTTC
>TRBD1|TRBV2|TRBJ1-5|NA
CASSEQGARQPQHF
TGTGCCAGCAGTGAACAGGGGGCGAGACAGCCCCAGCATTTT
>NA|TRBV23-1|TRBJ2-2|NA
CASSQESGDANTGELFF
TGCGCCAGCAGCCAAGAATCGGGGGACGCGAACACCGGGGAGCTGTTTTTT
>TRBD1|TRBV6-8|TRBJ1-5|NA
CASSYAQTGVEQPQHF
TGTGCCAGCAGTTACGCCCAAACAGGGGTGGAACAGCCCCAGCATTTT
>TRBD1|TRBV28|TRBJ1-5|NA
CASRTGGSQPQHF
TGTGCCAGCCGGACAGGGGGTAGTCAGCCCCAGCATTTT
>NA|TRBV1|TRBJ2-3|NA
CASSQEVGYSTDTQYF
TGCGCCAGCAGCCAAGAGGTAGGGTATAGCACAGATACGCAGTATTTT
>NA|TRBV19|TRBJ1-6|NA
CASSIMGTNSPLHF
TGTGCCAGTAGTATAATGGGGACTAATTCACCCCTCCACTTT
>NA|TRBV14|TRBJ2-3|NA
CASSQARPQTDTQYF
TGTGCCAGCAGCCAAGCCCGGCCACAAACAGATACGCAGTATTTT